Below, one T cell receptor (beta chain) is given with its context. The antigen it binds to is not known. No clone much larger than this one lies a single base away; base qualities are absent. These data come from a study of OX40 agonist ivuxolimab in advanced cancers. About the investigation overall: Ivuxolimab was an agonistic, fully human IgG2 monoclonal antibody directed against OX40 (CD134), a costimulatory receptor. The dose-escalation cohort was around 84% male with a mean age of about 65 years, ranging from about 23 to 85. Peripheral TCRbeta sequencing was intended to test whether TCR sequence diversity was altered and clonal T-cell expansion was caused by ivuxolimab. Of the roughly 51 dose-escalation patients, hepatocellular carcinoma was present in roughly 19, melanoma in approximately 15, renal cell carcinoma in 9 and head and neck cancer in 9. The paper reports the monotherapy dose-escalation portion (N of about 51 patients) of the phase I ivuxolimab trial. Patients were allowed to have had prior anti-PD-1, anti-PD-L1 or anti-CTLA-4 therapy, and approximately 40% of the dose-escalation patients had been treated with checkpoint inhibitors. Three dose-escalation patients achieved partial responses, one with hepatocellular carcinoma and two with cutaneous melanoma. Intravenous ivuxolimab was administered to patients every 2 weeks at six dose levels: 0.01, 0.1, 0.3, 1.5, 3 and 10 mg/kg.

Patients with a history of autoimmune disease or receiving systemic immunosuppression were excluded from the trial. In every dose cohort, peripheral blood was drawn for TCR sequencing at baseline, cycle 4 day 1, and cycle 7 day 1. Samples came from an open-label, multicenter, first-in-human phase I dose-escalation trial of ivuxolimab. Adults with locally advanced or metastatic melanoma, renal cell, hepatocellular, or head and neck squamous cell carcinoma were enrolled in the trial. Before TCR sequencing, CD4+ T cells and CD8+ T cells were sorted from peripheral blood as separate populations. The full study reports these points: In the 0.1-3.0 mg/kg groups, partial responders were among the patients with the lowest normalized peripheral clonal expansion, particularly in CD8+ T cells. After ivuxolimab, expanded clones were on average more numerous among CD8+ T cells than among CD4+ T cells. The antigen specificity of the clonally expanded peripheral T cells was not determined. At doses of 0.1 to 3.0 mg/kg, clonal expansion of both CD4+ and CD8+ T cells in blood was seen between baseline and week 6. Low levels of normalized T-cell clonal expansion were also seen in some nonresponding patients.

For sequencing of the TCRbeta CDR3 region, genomic DNA was extracted from the sorted cells. TCRbeta CDR3 regions were sequenced using the immunoSEQ Assay. Held by TCRdb, this immuneACCESS table contains in-frame sequences only and omits some clones. Under half of the omission traces to an unresolved V gene where checked; the cause of the rest is unknown. Counted in this sample were around 100,000 clones; approximately 90% of them appeared once. The ten top clones hold under 0.65% of the sample. The CDR1 and CDR2 encoded by the germline V gene are LGHNA and YSLEER. V ends up 4 bases short and J 7 bases short, with an unmatched junction base count of 4. The CDR3 holds 15 amino acids from the cysteine to the phenylalanine. The only DNA kept is the CDR3, 45 bases in frame from the first base.

The input for sequencing was CD4+ or CD8+ T cells sorted from blood, taken in a trial of the OX40 agonist ivuxolimab. This clonotype was obtained from an adult with an advanced solid tumor such as melanoma, head and neck, liver or kidney cancer. The sequence links TRBV4-3 to TRBJ2-3; TRBD2 fits 14 bases in the junction. The bases read TGCGCCAGCAGCCCTGGGACTAGCGGGAGTAATACGCAGTATTTT. Its protein reads: CASSPGTSGSNTQYF.